The next 30 T cell receptor beta chains were all read from a single sample in a study of Ad26.COV2.S vaccination and SARS-CoV-2 variants. Some clones are missing from TCRdb's copy, which holds only in-frame ones; the method was immunoSEQ multiplex PCR. The table lists 350,000 to 500,000 clones, roughly 89% of them singletons. As for treatment: over 15 received Ad26.COV2.S at low or high dose, single or two shots; 5 received placebo; per-sample allocation not given. Collection of samples fell on day 63 after the first vaccine or placebo injection. The source material was peripheral blood, sampled in a trial of Ad26.COV2.S vaccine versus placebo. The receptors were gathered from a person between 18 and 59 years old who received the Ad26.COV2.S COVID-19 vaccine or a placebo.

V usage is TRBV3-1 (or the pseudogene TRBV3-2) and J usage is TRBJ2-3; 8 nucleotides line up with TRBD2. The germline gives CDR1 LGHDT, CDR2 YNNKEL (reference sequence). J was trimmed by 6 bases and V by 7 bases; bases with no gene match: 21. This CDR3 is 18 amino acids long. The CDR3 DNA sequence: TGTGCCAGCAACGCTACAAGTCGGGTAGCGGGACTCAGGGATACGCAGTATTTT. Translating gives CASNATSRVAGLRDTQYF.

This clone has more than one count but fewer than ten. The CDR3 spells CASSPTPGQGPGSYEQYF. Here the CDR3 DNA reads TGTGCCAGCAGTCCCACACCGGGACAGGGGCCCGGGAGCTACGAGCAGTACTTC. The chain carries TRBV27 and TRBJ2-7; TRBD1 matches 10 bases. CDR3 length: 18 amino acids. Looked up from germline, CDR1 is MNHEY and CDR2 is SMNVEV (reference sequence). The V segment lost 5 bases and the J segment 3 bases; nucleotides outside the gene matches: 16.

This rearrangement joins TRBV19 to TRBJ2-1; D may be TRBD1 or TRBD2 (5 bases each). Trimming pared 3 bases from V and 3 bases from J, leaving 6 bases between. Germline loops: CDR1 LNHDA, CDR2 SQIVND (reference sequence). The length of the CDR3 is 13 residues. For the CDR3, the DNA is TGTGCCAGTAGTATTGGGGGCTACAATGAGCAGTTCTTC. Translated, it gives CASSIGGYNEQFF.

V and J are TRBV5-6 and TRBJ1-1, with TRBD1 as a possible D gene (5 bases). CDR1 is SGHDT, CDR2 YYEEEE, per germline. Trimming cost V 0 bases and J 4 bases, with 10 bases left between them. CDR3 length equals 14 residues. CDR3 sequence reads: CASSLGGTGTEAFF. The CDR3 DNA sequence: TGTGCCAGCAGCTTGGGGGGGACTGGCACTGAAGCTTTCTTT.

This clone came up once. CDR3 region: CASSDWTSGGHNEQFF. The CDR3 nucleotides read TGTGCCAGCAGTGATTGGACTAGCGGGGGGCACAATGAGCAGTTCTTC. The chain combines TRBV9 with TRBJ2-1; 14 bases agree with TRBD2. The germline V gene encodes CDR1 SGDLS and CDR2 YYNGEE. CDR3 length: 16 residues. V lost 5 bases to trimming and J lost 5 bases; unmatched junction nucleotides: 6. Combining the CDR3 with reference TRBV9 and TRBJ2-1 gives the whole variable domain DSGVTQTPKHLITATGQRVTLRCSPRSGDLSVYWYQQSLDQGLQFLIQYYNGEERAKGNILERFSAQQFPDLHSELNLSSLELGDSALYFCASSDWTSGGHNEQFFGPGTRLTVL.

A single count supports this clone. The gene calls are TRBV4-3 and TRBJ1-4; tentative D call: TRBD1 (6 bases). CDR3 length equals 15 residues. V lost 0 bases to trimming and J lost 10 bases, with 15 bases between them. CDR1 and CDR2 from the germline V gene are LGHNA and YSLEER. Written as DNA, the CDR3 is TGCGCCAGCAGCCAAGATTCTAACAGGGTCGGAAAACTGTTTTTT. Translation: CASSQDSNRVGKLFF.

The genes are TRBV5-5 and TRBJ1-4; TRBD1 matches at 11 bases. With 0 bases clipped from V and 8 bases from J, the junction kept 3 bases outside the gene matches. CDR1 is SGHKS, CDR2 YYEKEE, per germline (reference sequence). CDR3 length equals 15 residues. This CDR3 reads CASSLEGQGGEKLFF. The CDR3 coding sequence is TGTGCCAGCAGCTTGGAGGGACAGGGGGGCGAAAAACTGTTTTTT.

This chain connects TRBV27 to TRBJ2-1; TRBD2 is a possible D gene (6 bases). This CDR3 is built from 16 residues. Trimming took 1 base from V and 0 from J, leaving 10 bases between them. CDR1 is MNHEY and CDR2 is SMNVEV in the germline V gene (reference sequence). In DNA form, the CDR3 reads TGTGCCAGCAGTTTATTGCGGGGTAACTCCTACAATGAGCAGTTCTTC. Translating it yields CASSLLRGNSYNEQFF.

The chain carries TRBV9 and TRBJ2-7, with 10 bases that match TRBD1. This CDR3 comprises 16 residues. CDR1 and CDR2 from the germline V gene are SGDLS and YYNGEE. J was trimmed by 4 bases and V by 3 bases; bases with no gene match: 10. CDR3 in DNA: TGTGCCAGCAGCGCTCGCCGGGACAGGGGATTATACGAGCAGTACTTC. It specifies CASSARRDRGLYEQYF. Full variable domain (missing parts from reference TRBV9 and TRBJ2-7): DSGVTQTPKHLITATGQRVTLRCSPRSGDLSVYWYQQSLDQGLQFLIQYYNGEERAKGNILERFSAQQFPDLHSELNLSSLELGDSALYFCASSARRDRGLYEQYFGPGTRLTVT.

The chain combines TRBV10-3 with TRBJ2-2; unclear D gene. CDR3 length equals 11 residues. CDR1 is ENHRY and CDR2 is SYGVKD in the germline V gene. V lost 8 bases and J 6 bases, leaving 7 bases between the germline ends. CDR3 sequence reads: CAISEPGELFF. In nucleotides, the CDR3 is TGTGCCATCTCGGAGCCCGGGGAGCTGTTTTTT.

The V and J genes are TRBV7-2 and TRBJ2-4; TRBD1 or TRBD2 may be the D gene (5 bases each). The CDR3 spans 17 residues. The germline V gene encodes CDR1 SGHTA and CDR2 FQGNSA. V dropped 5 bases and J dropped 7 bases, with 24 bases sitting between them. The CDR3 loop is CASSPPGLRLRGNIQYF. The CDR3 DNA reads TGTGCCAGCAGCCCCCCGGGGCTACGCCTTCGAGGGAACATTCAGTACTTC.

V usage is TRBV7-2 and J usage is TRBJ2-2; possible D gene TRBD1, 5 bases. CDR1 SGHTA and CDR2 FQGNSA come from the germline V gene. The CDR3 is 14 residues long. V was trimmed by 1 base and J by 8 bases, leaving 11 bases between them. The CDR3, as DNA: TGTGCCAGCAGCTTAGGACAGACTTATGGGGAGCTGTTTTTT. It codes for CASSLGQTYGELFF.

V gene TRBV28 combines with J gene TRBJ2-7; 8 bases align to TRBD1. V lost 9 bases and J lost 0; bases outside the gene matches: 7. The germline gives CDR1 MDHEN, CDR2 SYDVKM. The CDR3 length is 14 residues. The CDR3 spells CASMPGQGSYEQYV. The CDR3 DNA is TGTGCCAGTATGCCCGGACAGGGCTCCTACGAGCAGTACGTC.

The genes are TRBV5-5 and TRBJ2-3; D may be TRBD1 (6 bases). Germline values: CDR1 SGHKS, CDR2 YYEKEE (reference sequence). The germline V and J ends were trimmed by 4 bases and 2 bases, with 14 bases remaining between them. The CDR3 loop spans 15 amino acids. This CDR3 reads CASSATGMFTDTQYF. CDR3 coding DNA: TGTGCCAGCAGCGCAACAGGGATGTTCACAGATACGCAGTATTTT.

This clone was seen only once. The CDR3 loop reads CASSGGTLNTEAFF. The CDR3 bases are TGTGCCAGCAGTGGGGGGACATTGAACACTGAAGCTTTCTTT. The V call is TRBV27, the J call TRBJ1-1; D possibly corresponds to TRBD1 (6 bases). The CDR3 extends over 14 amino acids. Germline CDR1 reads MNHEY; CDR2 reads SMNVEV (reference sequence). V was pared by 5 bases and J by 0 bases, with 10 bases between.

This rearrangement joins TRBV28 to TRBJ2-1; TRBD1 or TRBD2 may be the D gene (6 bases each). This CDR3 is built from 15 residues. V was clipped by 4 bases and J by 5 bases, with 15 bases between them. Germline-derived CDR1 and CDR2 are MDHEN and SYDVKM. DNA of the CDR3: TGTGCCAGCAGTTCCGGAGGGTGGGACAACAATGAGCAGTTCTTC. Translated, it gives CASSSGGWDNNEQFF. The full variable domain, rest sourced from reference TRBV28 and TRBJ2-1, is DVKVTQSSRYLVKRTGEKVFLECVQDMDHENMFWYRQDPGLGLRLIYFSYDVKMKEKGDIPEGYSVSREKKERFSLILESASTNQTSMYLCASSSGGWDNNEQFFGPGTRLTVL.

The chain joins TRBV5-1 to TRBJ1-1, with D uncertain. The CDR3 loop spans 13 amino acids. Between the trimmed V and J ends, which lost 1 base and 3 bases, there was a span of 7 bases. CDR1 and CDR2 (germline): SGHRS, YFSETQ. The CDR3 is CASSLSWDTEAFF. In nucleotides, the CDR3 is TGCGCCAGCAGCTTGTCGTGGGACACTGAAGCTTTCTTT.

This rearrangement joins TRBV9 to TRBJ1-6; 7 bases align to TRBD1. This CDR3 contains 15 residues. The trim removed 0 bases at V and 8 bases at J, leaving 5 bases unmatched. Germline CDR1 is SGDLS and CDR2 is YYNGEE. The CDR3 DNA reads as TGTGCCAGCAGCGTAGCTTCAGGGGGGTATTCACCCCTCCACTTT. Translated: CASSVASGGYSPLHF. Drawing the rest from reference TRBV9 and TRBJ1-6, the complete variable domain is DSGVTQTPKHLITATGQRVTLRCSPRSGDLSVYWYQQSLDQGLQFLIQYYNGEERAKGNILERFSAQQFPDLHSELNLSSLELGDSALYFCASSVASGGYSPLHFGNGTRLTVT.

V gene TRBV27 combines with J gene TRBJ2-7, with TRBD1 identical over 7 bases. The CDR3 totals 14 residues. The V segment lost 5 bases and the J segment 0 bases; nucleotides outside the gene matches: 4. CDR1 and CDR2 from the germline V gene are MNHEY and SMNVEV (reference sequence). Here the CDR3 reads CASSPWDSSYEQYF. DNA of the CDR3: TGTGCCAGCAGTCCATGGGACAGCTCCTACGAGCAGTACTTC.

The V call is TRBV6-5, the J call TRBJ1-5, with D tentatively TRBD1 (5 bases). This CDR3 comprises 14 residues. The germline CDR1 and CDR2 sequences are MNHEY and SVGAGI. Between the trimmed V and J ends, which lost 6 bases and 7 bases, there was a span of 16 bases. Written as DNA, the CDR3 is TGTGCCAGCAGCCCCGTGGGGGGATCGCAGCCCCAGCATTTT. The encoded protein is CASSPVGGSQPQHF.

This rearrangement joins TRBV5-1 to TRBJ2-1; 11 positions match TRBD2. Germline CDR1 and CDR2: SGHRS and YFSETQ. This CDR3 region has 15 residues. The V and J ends lost 1 base and 7 bases, in that order; junction bases with no gene match: 4. The CDR3 region is CASSLLSGRANEQFF. CDR3 sequence (DNA): TGCGCCAGCAGCTTGCTTAGCGGGAGGGCGAATGAGCAGTTCTTC.

V is TRBV7-2 and J is TRBJ2-1; no clear D. Germline lookup yields CDR1 SGHTA and CDR2 FQGNSA. CDR3 length: 17 residues. V was trimmed by 2 bases and J by 0 bases, leaving 14 bases between them. CDR3 nucleotide sequence: TGTGCCAGCAGCTTATGGTTTTCCGCCAGCTCCTACAATGAGCAGTTCTTC. It codes for CASSLWFSASSYNEQFF.

The CDR3 coding sequence is TGTGCCAGCAGTTCCGGGACAGCCAATTGGGAGCAGTACTTC. It yields the protein CASSSGTANWEQYF. The chain combines TRBV28 with TRBJ2-7, with 7 bases matching TRBD1. V trimming: 4 bases; J trimming: 7 bases; junction bases outside the gene matches: 10. CDR3 length: 14 amino acids. CDR1 and CDR2 from the germline V gene are MDHEN and SYDVKM.

This sequence joins TRBV18 and TRBJ2-5, with 7 nucleotides matching TRBD1. The CDR3 extends over 13 amino acids. Losses at the gene ends were 8 bases for V and 6 bases for J; bases not matched to a gene: 9. The germline gives CDR1 KGHSH, CDR2 LQKENI. In DNA form, the CDR3 reads TGTGCCAGCCAACAAGGGGGCGGGCAGACCCAGTACTTC. The encoded protein is CASQQGGGQTQYF. The full variable domain, with the rest looked up from reference TRBV18 and TRBJ2-5, is NAGVMQNPRHLVRRRGQEARLRCSPMKGHSHVYWYRQLPEEGLKFMVYLQKENIIDESGMPKERFSAEFPKEGPSILRIQQVVRGDSAAYFCASQQGGGQTQYFGPGTRLLVL.

This clone has just a few counts. V gene TRBV24-1 combines with J gene TRBJ2-3; a weak D match, TRBD1 (6 bases). V dropped 4 bases and J dropped 0 bases, with 16 bases sitting between them. This CDR3 spans 17 amino acids. The germline V gene has CDR1 KGHDR and CDR2 SFDVKD. The CDR3 coding sequence is TGTGCCACCAGTGACGTGGGACAACCTTTTAGCACAGATACGCAGTATTTT. Translation: CATSDVGQPFSTDTQYF.

The CDR3 loop is CASSIDLQGDIQYF. DNA for the CDR3: TGTGCCAGTAGTATAGATCTCCAAGGGGACATTCAGTACTTC. This chain links TRBV19 with TRBJ2-4, with D possibly matching TRBD1 (5 bases). Trimming cost V 0 bases and J 8 bases, with 11 bases left between them. Per the germline V gene, CDR1 is LNHDA and CDR2 is SQIVND (reference sequence). The CDR3 is made up of 14 amino acids.

V usage is TRBV11-3 and J usage is TRBJ1-2; 8 bases are shared with TRBD1. The V segment lost 4 bases and the J segment 11 bases; nucleotides outside the gene matches: 6. The CDR3 totals 12 residues. The germline CDR1 and CDR2 sequences are SGHNT and YENEEA. Written as DNA, the CDR3 is TGTGCCAGCAGCTATTCAGGGGGCGCATACACCTTC. Encoded protein: CASSYSGGAYTF.

CDR3 region: CASRNITGGTYNEQFF. The CDR3 DNA follows: TGTGCCAGCAGAAACATCACAGGGGGAACCTACAATGAGCAGTTCTTC. The chain has TRBV7-6 and TRBJ2-1; 8 nucleotides agree with TRBD1. There are 16 residues in the CDR3. Germline V CDR1 and CDR2: SGHVS, FNYEAQ. V lost 6 bases, J lost 2 bases, and 9 bases stayed unmatched.

The CDR3: CASSWARGGTEAFF. CDR3 nucleotides: TGTGCCAGCAGTTGGGCCAGGGGAGGCACTGAAGCTTTCTTT. The chain recombines TRBV27 with TRBJ1-1, with a tentative D call TRBD1 (6 bases). Germline loops: CDR1 MNHEY, CDR2 SMNVEV (reference sequence). Trimming shortened V by 4 bases and J by 4 bases, and 13 bases separated the two germline ends. The CDR3 has 14 amino acids.

This clone was observed once. This sequence joins TRBV28 and TRBJ1-5; possibly TRBD1 for D (5 bases). Germline V gene sequence: CDR1 MDHEN, CDR2 SYDVKM. With 4 bases removed from V and 6 bases from J, the gap between germline ends came to 13 bases. The CDR3 has 14 amino acids. The CDR3 DNA reads TGTGCCAGCAGTTGGTTGGGGGTTGGTCAGCCCCAGCATTTT. This encodes CASSWLGVGQPQHF.